Given below is one T cell receptor (beta chain) in context. Its antigen is unidentified. The data were obtained in a study of CD4 T cells in relation to SARS-CoV-2 and coronaviruses. Study background: After less than eleven days of antigen culture, PBMC TCR beta CDR3s were sequenced. Findings and limits, study-wide: Monoreactive clones expanded significantly more to SARS-CoV-2 than crossreactive clones did.

The unexposed donors gave CD4+ T cells in about 2010-2019, prior to COVID-19. After roughly ten days of culture, CD4+ T cells were isolated. As cell numbers allowed, unexposed-donor CD4+ T cells faced SARS-CoV-2 S/N and four cold-coronavirus spikes. V gave up 6 bases and J gave up 4 bases, with 22 bases separating them. Germline loops: CDR1 LNHDA, CDR2 SQIVND (reference sequence). CDR3 length equals 17 residues. Clones were sequenced by immunoSEQ multiplex PCR, and TCRdb holds only the in-frame ones, with some missing. The sample records some 21,000 clones, just under 80% being singletons. The source is a human donor in good health. The genes are TRBV19 and TRBJ1-5, with a weak D call TRBD1 (5 bases). The sequenced material came from CD4+ T cells from PBMCs, cultured in vitro. The CDR3 region has the DNA TGTGCCAGTAGCACCGGTAGTACTAGGGGATGGAATCAGCCCCAGCATTTT. The encoded protein is CASSTGSTRGWNQPQHF.